The rows below give T cell receptor beta chains drawn from one sample of a study of CD8+ T cells in alopecia areata. Profiled with immunoSEQ multiplex PCR; TCRdb holds only in-frame clones, not every one. The table lists 150,000 or so clones, just over 65% of them singletons. Sequenced here: CD4+ T cells sorted from blood, sampled at week 4, from a patient treated with tofacitinib. The source is a human donor with alopecia areata. The CDR3 runs from the conserved cysteine through the conserved F or W. A D gene is named only where the DNA matches it firmly. Clone size, where shown, is once, few, many, or a class for clones that have expanded.

TRBV29-1	TRBJ1-6	once	NA	CSVGDGFDSPLHF	TGCAGCGTGGGGGATGGCTTCGATTCACCCCTCCACTTT
TRBV29-1	TRBJ2-5	few	TRBD1	CSTRAGTGFGETQYF	TGCAGCACCCGGGCCGGGACAGGGTTCGGGGAGACCCAGTACTTC
TRBV7-9	TRBJ2-4	few	NA	CASSLKQGWENIQYF	TGTGCCAGCAGCTTAAAACAGGGCTGGGAAAACATTCAGTACTTC
TRBV10-3	TRBJ2-2	few	NA	CASRGTVNTGELFF	TGTGCCAGCCGGGGGACGGTGAACACCGGGGAGCTGTTTTTT
TRBV19	TRBJ1-2	few	NA	CASSIADFYGYTF	TGTGCCAGTAGTATAGCAGACTTCTATGGCTACACCTTC
TRBV15	TRBJ2-3	once	TRBD2	CATSREGRGTDTQYF	TGTGCCACCAGCAGAGAGGGGAGGGGCACAGATACGCAGTATTTT
TRBV5-4	TRBJ2-1	NA	TRBD2	CASSKSLAGVYNEQFF	TGTGCCAGCAGTAAATCCCTAGCGGGGGTATACAATGAGCAGTTCTTC
TRBV30	TRBJ1-6	NA	TRBD1	CAWLGQGVYNSPLHF	TGTGCCTGGTTGGGACAGGGGGTTTATAATTCACCCCTCCACTTT
TRBV7-2	TRBJ2-7	once	TRBD1	CASSLDRGPWEQYF	TGTGCCAGCAGCCTCGACAGGGGGCCATGGGAGCAGTACTTC
TRBV30	TRBJ2-1	NA	NA	CAWSVRGRNNEQFF	TGTGCCTGGAGTGTAAGGGGGAGGAACAATGAGCAGTTCTTC
TRBV7-9	TRBJ2-5	once	NA	CASSIGGLETQYF	TGTGCCAGCAGCATAGGGGGGCTAGAGACCCAGTACTTC
TRBV29-1	TRBJ1-2	NA	NA	CSASSGTVYGYTF	TGCAGCGCCTCCTCCGGGACTGTCTATGGCTACACCTTC
TRBV7-3	TRBJ1-6	NA	NA	CASSSTGNNSPLHF	TGTGCCAGCAGCTCAACAGGGAATAATTCACCCCTCCACTTT
TRBV9	TRBJ2-3	NA	NA	CASSVGADTDTQYF	TGTGCCAGCAGCGTAGGAGCAGACACAGATACGCAGTATTTT
TRBV5-6	TRBJ2-3	NA	NA	CASSLRPLVTDTQYF	TGTGCCAGCAGCTTGCGTCCCCTGGTCACAGATACGCAGTATTTT
TRBV29-1	TRBJ2-1	NA	NA	CSVVWTAMNEQFF	TGCAGCGTTGTTTGGACAGCAATGAATGAGCAGTTCTTC
TRBV25-1	TRBJ1-6	NA	NA	CASSQDVGNSPLHF	TGTGCCAGTTCACAGGATGTCGGGAATTCACCCCTCCACTTT
TRBV6-1	TRBJ2-7	NA	NA	CASRRGKFPYEQYF	TGTGCCAGCAGGAGGGGGAAATTCCCCTACGAGCAGTACTTC
TRBV29-1	TRBJ2-1	NA	NA	CSVPGPHNEQFF	TGCAGCGTCCCGGGACCACACAATGAGCAGTTCTTC
TRBV29-1	TRBJ1-2	few	NA	CSVGAALDSKYGYTF	TGCAGCGTGGGTGCCGCCCTTGATTCCAAGTATGGCTACACCTTC
TRBV5-4	TRBJ2-5	NA	NA	CASSSTGTLPVETQYF	TGTGCCAGCAGCAGCACCGGGACTCTCCCGGTGGAGACCCAGTACTTC
TRBV6-5	TRBJ1-5	NA	NA	CASSYGRNQPQHF	TGTGCCAGCAGTTACGGTCGGAATCAGCCCCAGCATTTT
TRBV11-2	TRBJ2-4	NA	TRBD1	CASSFGYRGPRSIQYF	TGTGCCAGCAGCTTCGGTTACAGGGGACCCAGATCGATTCAGTACTTC
TRBV6-5	TRBJ1-1	NA	TRBD1	CASSQDRDTEAFF	TGTGCCAGCAGTCAAGACAGGGACACTGAAGCTTTCTTT
TRBV5-1	TRBJ2-3	NA	TRBD2	CASSLELAGRDTQYF	TGCGCCAGCAGCTTGGAACTAGCGGGAAGAGATACGCAGTATTTT
TRBV30	TRBJ2-5	NA	TRBD2	CAWRPPGGKETQYF	TGTGCCTGGAGACCCCCGGGGGGAAAAGAGACCCAGTACTTC
TRBV15	TRBJ2-2	few	NA	CATSRDVGDTGELFF	TGTGCCACCAGCAGAGATGTAGGGGATACCGGGGAGCTGTTTTTT
TRBV5-1	TRBJ1-6	few	NA	CASSLEPLDDSPLHF	TGCGCCAGCAGCTTGGAGCCACTCGATGATTCACCCCTCCACTTT
TRBV7-3	TRBJ2-5	NA	NA	CASSPDTLETQYF	TGTGCCAGCAGCCCTGATACCTTGGAGACCCAGTACTTC